This T cell receptor beta chain was profiled in a study of T cells in Graves' hyperthyroidism and ophthalmopathy. For the study at large: Pretreatment peripheral blood was obtained at initial diagnosis.

General study results and limits: Ophthalmopathy onset followed model prediction by a median roughly six months. Separation of ophthalmopathy from stable hyperthyroidism was achieved by a 13 V-J model.

Duration under 3 months, a NOSPECS grade of at least 4, and a Clinical Activity Score of at least 3 characterized the ophthalmopathy patients. The length of the CDR3 is 13 residues. The junction had 5 bases not matched to a gene; V was cut back by 5 bases and J by 8 bases. The germline V gene has CDR1 LGHNT and CDR2 FRNRAP. Regarding this clonotype: Its specificity is not known.

There were TCR beta CDR3 regions amplified from RNA transcripts. In the first-round RT-PCR of the TCR CDR3, the HTBI primer set was used. TCRdb reprocessed the multiplex PCR reads with MiXCR, giving one entry per CDR3 protein. The repertoire holds some 350,000 distinct CDR3 sequences, with roughly 15% as singletons. Input material: blood. V usage is TRBV12-5 and J usage is TRBJ1-2, with TRBD1 identical over 10 bases. The clonotype originates from a woman in her thirties or forties with Graves' ophthalmopathy. The CDR3 sequence: CASGPGTGAGYTF. CDR3 coding DNA: TGTGCTAGTGGTCCAGGGACAGGGGCCGGCTACACCTTC.